Listed here are 20 T cell receptor beta chains from one sample, sequenced in a study of high-grade serous ovarian cancer treatment subgroups. Tumor samples were obtained before definitive surgery or chemotherapy. Produced via immunoSEQ multiplex PCR; TCRdb's table is partial and in-frame only. There are approximately 5,800 clones in the sample; less than 85% occur only once, and roughly 8% lies in the top ten. What was sequenced was tumor tissue. These receptors were obtained from a human donor with high-grade serous ovarian cancer.

The chain links TRBV18 to TRBJ2-1; the match to TRBD2 covers 14 bases. The CDR3 contains 20 residues. Germline V lookup: CDR1 KGHSH, CDR2 LQKENI. V lost 3 bases to trimming and J lost 2 bases; unmatched junction nucleotides: 12. CDR3: CASSPRLAGGPGDPYNEQFF. The CDR3 coding sequence is TGTGCCAGCTCACCTCGACTAGCGGGGGGGCCTGGGGACCCCTACAATGAGCAGTTCTTC. Full variable domain (outside the CDR3, taken from reference TRBV18 and TRBJ2-1): NAGVMQNPRHLVRRRGQEARLRCSPMKGHSHVYWYRQLPEEGLKFMVYLQKENIIDESGMPKERFSAEFPKEGPSILRIQQVVRGDSAAYFCASSPRLAGGPGDPYNEQFFGPGTRLTVL.

The gene calls are TRBV2 and TRBJ1-1; tentative D call: TRBD1 (6 bases). Germline CDR1 SNHLY, CDR2 FYNNEI. V gave up 7 bases and J gave up 3 bases, with 15 bases separating them. The CDR3 runs to 14 residues. The CDR3 loop reads CASKWGGADTEAFF. CDR3 coding DNA: TGTGCCAGCAAGTGGGGGGGGGCAGACACTGAAGCTTTCTTT.

V and J are TRBV7-2 and TRBJ2-2; D remains unclear. Germline assignment: CDR1 SGHTA and CDR2 FQGNSA. This CDR3 contains 14 residues. The ends were cut back, 7 bases at V and 6 bases at J, with 15 bases in the middle. The CDR3 DNA reads as TGTGCCAGCATCGGTACCGGTAGGGCCGGGGAGCTGTTTTTT. It is translated as CASIGTGRAGELFF. The variable domain in full, completed from reference TRBV7-2 and TRBJ2-2, reads GAGVSQSPSNKVTEKGKDVELRCDPISGHTALYWYRQSLGQGLEFLIYFQGNSAPDKSGLPSDRFSAERTGGSVSTLTIQRTQQEDSAVYLCASIGTGRAGELFFGEGSRLTVL.

This chain links TRBV19 with TRBJ1-5; perhaps TRBD1 as D (5 bases). Germline CDR1 and CDR2: LNHDA and SQIVND (reference sequence). The CDR3 contains 16 residues. V was pared by 5 bases and J by 0 bases, with 14 bases between. CDR3 in DNA: TGTGCCAGTAGTGCTACAGCAGGGTATAGCAATCAGCCCCAGCATTTT. It encodes CASSATAGYSNQPQHF.

The genes are TRBV27 and TRBJ2-2, with 7 bases that match TRBD2. V was pared by 6 bases and J by 4 bases, with 5 bases of the junction left unmatched. The CDR3 runs 14 residues. The V gene's germline CDR1 is MNHEY and CDR2 SMNVEV (reference sequence). CDR3 loop: CASSGLVTTGELFF. The CDR3 DNA sequence: TGTGCCAGCAGCGGACTAGTGACCACCGGGGAGCTGTTTTTT.

This clone was seen more than once but under ten times. CDR3 in DNA: TGCGCCAGCAGCCAAGAGGTTGGGGTCCGCTCGGAAGCTTTCTTT. It translates to CASSQEVGVRSEAFF. The chain has TRBV4-3 and TRBJ1-1; D not certain. This CDR3 is 15 amino acids long. Trimming pared 0 bases from V and 8 bases from J, leaving 16 bases between. Germline CDR1 is LGHNA and CDR2 is YSLEER.

This clone was seen a single time. The chain couples TRBV6-1 to TRBJ1-2, with 8 bases aligning to TRBD1. Germline values: CDR1 MNHNS, CDR2 SASEGT. The length of the CDR3 is 13 residues. Losses at the gene ends were 11 bases for V and 4 bases for J; bases not matched to a gene: 9. CDR3 in amino acids: CAGHRGLAYGYTF. The CDR3 DNA follows: TGTGCCGGACACAGGGGGTTAGCCTATGGCTACACCTTC.

The chain is built from TRBV4-3 and TRBJ2-2; TRBD1 matches at 9 bases. CDR1 LGHNA and CDR2 YSLEER come from the germline V gene. J was trimmed by 3 bases and V by 3 bases; bases with no gene match: 2. The CDR3 has 15 residues. The DNA of the CDR3 is TGCGCCAGCAGCCACGACAGGGGGGACACCGGGGAGCTGTTTTTT. This encodes CASSHDRGDTGELFF.

This clone was seen just once. The chain combines TRBV20-1 with TRBJ2-7; D gene uncertain. Germline V gene data show CDR1 as DFQATT and CDR2 as SNEGSKA (reference sequence). V dropped 6 bases and J dropped 4 bases, with 10 bases sitting between them. The CDR3 length is 11 residues. DNA for the CDR3: TGCAGTGCACCTTATAGATACGAGCAGTACTTC. It encodes CSAPYRYEQYF.

This sequence joins TRBV2 and TRBJ2-2; D is unresolved. Germline V gives CDR1 SNHLY, CDR2 FYNNEI. Trimming took 5 bases from V and 5 from J, leaving 21 bases between them. CDR3 length equals 17 residues. The CDR3, as DNA: TGTGCCAGCAGTAGAGTAGACCCAGCTTGGATAACCGGGGAGCTGTTTTTT. Residues: CASSRVDPAWITGELFF.

The rearrangement uses TRBV9 and TRBJ1-2; no clear D. Germline V gene lookup returns CDR1 SGDLS and CDR2 YYNGEE. Trimming took 0 bases from V and 6 from J, leaving 9 bases between them. The CDR3 covers 13 residues. CDR3 DNA sequence: TGTGCCAGCAGCGTAGCCCCAAGCGATGGCTACACCTTC. Its translation: CASSVAPSDGYTF.

The chain uses TRBV6-5 and TRBJ1-1; D gene uncertain. Germline values: CDR1 MNHEY, CDR2 SVGAGI. The V end lost 0 bases, the J end lost 10 bases, and 12 bases lay between the germline ends. The CDR3 spans 13 residues. DNA for the CDR3: TGTGCCAGCAGTTACTCTACTGAAGTAACAGCTTTCTTT. As protein: CASSYSTEVTAFF.

This rearrangement joins TRBV19 to TRBJ2-1; D is undetermined. Germline V gene data show CDR1 as LNHDA and CDR2 as SQIVND (reference sequence). This CDR3 contains 13 residues. V was pared by 3 bases and J by 5 bases, with 8 bases between. As DNA, the CDR3 is TGTGCCAGTAGTATCTCCTGGAACAATGAGCAGTTCTTC. Protein sequence: CASSISWNNEQFF.

This clone was recorded once. The rearrangement links TRBV29-1 to TRBJ2-3, with 14 nucleotides matching TRBD2. The V gene's germline CDR1 is SQVTM and CDR2 ANQGSEA. J was trimmed by 1 base and V by 8 bases; bases with no gene match: 8. The length of the CDR3 is 16 residues. The CDR3 region is CSTARLAGGGTDTQYF. The CDR3 DNA reads TGCAGCACGGCACGACTAGCGGGGGGGGGCACAGATACGCAGTATTTT.

V and J are TRBV7-2 and TRBJ1-6, with TRBD1 identical over 11 bases. Trimming removed 5 bases from V and 9 bases from J; junction bases left unmatched: 9. Germline V lookup: CDR1 SGHTA, CDR2 FQGNSA. The CDR3 sequence is 16 residues long. The chain's CDR3 is CASSLLGTGGTSPLHF. The CDR3 DNA reads TGTGCCAGCAGCCTCCTCGGGACAGGGGGAACTTCACCCCTCCACTTT. The entire variable domain, with the rest obtained from reference TRBV7-2 and TRBJ1-6, is as follows: GAGVSQSPSNKVTEKGKDVELRCDPISGHTALYWYRQSLGQGLEFLIYFQGNSAPDKSGLPSDRFSAERTGGSVSTLTIQRTQQEDSAVYLCASSLLGTGGTSPLHFGNGTRLTVT.

This chain connects TRBV7-9 to TRBJ1-6; TRBD1 matches at 9 bases. V shed 5 bases and J 10 bases; nucleotides not matched to a gene: 9. Per germline, CDR1 SEHNR and CDR2 FQNEAQ (reference sequence). The CDR3 extends over 15 amino acids. The CDR3 bases are TGTGCCAGCAGCCCGGACAGGGGTTTTATCTCACCCCTCCACTTT. This gives the protein CASSPDRGFISPLHF.

This clone was detected only a few times. The CDR3 sequence is CASVGGRGLSSYNEQFF. The CDR3 DNA reads TGTGCCAGCGTGGGGGGTAGGGGTTTGAGCTCCTACAATGAGCAGTTCTTC. V usage is TRBV2 and J usage is TRBJ2-1; tentative D call: TRBD2 (6 bases). V dropped 8 bases and J dropped 0 bases, with 20 bases sitting between them. The CDR3 has 17 amino acids. CDR1 is SNHLY and CDR2 is FYNNEI in the germline V gene.

This rearrangement joins TRBV2 to TRBJ1-1; the match to TRBD1 covers 8 bases. The CDR3 sequence is 13 residues long. Germline V gene sequence: CDR1 SNHLY, CDR2 FYNNEI. The J segment lost 6 bases and the V segment lost 7 bases, leaving 7 bases of the junction unmatched. CDR3 coding DNA: TGTGCCAGCACCTTGACAGGGGTCGCTGAAGCTTTCTTT. It codes for CASTLTGVAEAFF.

This clone was counted only a few times. J is TRBJ1-1 and V is TRBV6-6, with D possibly being TRBD1 (5 bases). There are 12 residues in the CDR3. In germline, CDR1 is MNHNY, CDR2 SVGAGI (reference sequence). V lost 2 bases, J lost 6 bases, and 7 bases lay in between. The CDR3 region has the DNA TGTGCCAGCAGTTACCGGGGGGCTGAAGCTTTCTTT. It encodes CASSYRGAEAFF.

The CDR3 here is CASSQDPPGVAGGQVATQYF. The CDR3 nucleotides read TGCGCCAGCAGCCAAGATCCCCCCGGAGTAGCGGGGGGCCAGGTGGCTACGCAGTATTTT. The chain is built from TRBV4-1 and TRBJ2-3, with 10 bases matching TRBD2. The CDR3 is 20 residues long. CDR1 MGHRA and CDR2 YSYEKL come from the germline V gene. Germline trimming cut 0 bases from V and 8 bases from J; bases unmatched to any gene: 20.